The 6 T cell receptor beta chains reported below all come from one sample, sequenced in a study of blood T cell repertoires in COVID-19. Assay used: immunoSEQ multiplex PCR; TCRdb lists only in-frame clones, some missing. Here the sample spans approximately 390,000 clones, more than 75% being singletons. The sequenced sample consisted of PBMCs or T cells enriched from blood (not recorded which). These receptors all come from a woman between 45 and 60 years old who had recovered from COVID-19.

J is TRBJ1-2 and V is TRBV7-6; 9 nucleotides align to TRBD1. This CDR3 comprises 13 residues. Germline V lookup: CDR1 SGHVS, CDR2 FNYEAQ. The ends lost 5 bases at V and 7 bases at J; junction bases unmatched: 5. The CDR3 protein is CASSPDRGSGYTF. The CDR3 region has the DNA TGTGCCAGCAGCCCGGACAGGGGTTCTGGCTACACCTTC.

J is TRBJ1-3 and V is TRBV5-6; possibly TRBD1 for D (5 bases). The CDR3 contains 16 residues. Germline CDR1 is SGHDT and CDR2 is YYEEEE. V lost 2 bases and J 2 bases, leaving 14 bases between the germline ends. The CDR3 sequence: CASSFRSGGTGNTIYF. The CDR3 DNA follows: TGTGCCAGCAGCTTTCGGTCGGGGGGTACTGGAAACACCATATATTTT. The complete variable domain, with remaining parts taken from reference TRBV5-6 and TRBJ1-3, reads DAGVTQSPTHLIKTRGQQVTLRCSPKSGHDTVSWYQQALGQGPQFIFQYYEEEERQRGNFPDRFSGHQFPNYSSELNVNALLLGDSALYLCASSFRSGGTGNTIYFGEGSWLTVV.

The CDR3 nucleotides read TGTGCCAGCAGCCTGGGGGGGTATGCAGATACGCAGTATTTT. Its translation is CASSLGGYADTQYF. The chain recombines TRBV11-2 with TRBJ2-3; 7 bases line up with TRBD2. V trimming: 5 bases; J trimming: 4 bases; junction bases outside the gene matches: 6. The germline V gene has CDR1 SGHAT and CDR2 FQNNGV. The CDR3 is made up of 14 amino acids. Based on the CDR3 plus reference TRBV11-2 and TRBJ2-3, the full variable domain is EAGVAQSPRYKIIEKRQSVAFWCNPISGHATLYWYQQILGQGPKLLIQFQNNGVVDDSQLPKDRFSAERLKGVDSTLKIQPAKLEDSAVYLCASSLGGYADTQYFGPGTRLTVL.

The chain has TRBV29-1 and TRBJ1-1; maybe TRBD1 (5 bases). Germline V gene lookup returns CDR1 SQVTM and CDR2 ANQGSEA. V shed 8 bases and J shed 6 bases, with 19 bases lying between them. The CDR3 runs 13 residues. The CDR3 bases are TGCAGCACCGAGGGAGGGGCCGGAGCTGAAGCTTTCTTT. It is translated as CSTEGGAGAEAFF.

This clone showed up just once. This chain connects TRBV5-5 to TRBJ1-3; TRBD1 aligns across 8 bases. Unmatched junction bases numbered 7, after V lost 0 bases and J lost 2 bases. The germline gives CDR1 SGHKS, CDR2 YYEKEE (reference sequence). This CDR3 contains 17 residues. CDR3 nucleotide sequence: TGTGCCAGCAGCTTGGCAGGGGGCAACTTCGCTGGAAACACCATATATTTT. Its protein is CASSLAGGNFAGNTIYF.

V is TRBV20-1 and J is TRBJ1-5; unclear D gene. CDR1 and CDR2 from the germline V gene are DFQATT and SNEGSKA (reference sequence). Trimming removed 3 bases from V and 2 bases from J, with 14 bases in between. The CDR3 has 15 residues. In nucleotides, the CDR3 is TGCAGTGCTAGTCTCATGGCCGGGGGCAATCAGCCCCAGCATTTT. Its translation: CSASLMAGGNQPQHF.